This T cell receptor beta chain originates from a study of blood T cell repertoires in COVID-19. Across the whole study: Acute-phase and convalescent COVID-19 samples originated in the United States, Italy and Spain. PBMCs, B-cell-depleted T cells, or T cells provided the cDNA or gDNA that made up the material.

Authors' data handling: Scientists estimated how many nucleated cells there were by amplifying reference gene primers. Produced via immunoSEQ multiplex PCR; TCRdb's table is partial and in-frame only. V and J calls plus clone size are reproduced from that table; the DNA served to infer D and trimming. The sample shows some 45,000 clones, around 90% of them seen only once. The germline V gene has CDR1 SGHDT and CDR2 YYEEEE. There are 15 residues in the CDR3. V was pared by 1 base and J by 3 bases, with 13 bases between. The sequenced sample consisted of peripheral blood. The clonotype comes from a human donor with active COVID-19. The donor label of this sample is uncertain. The chain joins TRBV5-6 to TRBJ1-2; TRBD1 is a possible D gene (6 bases). CDR3 sequence: CASSLTGKGHYGYTF. The CDR3 DNA is TGTGCCAGCAGCTTGACAGGGAAGGGGCACTATGGCTACACCTTC.